A single sample gave rise to the 23 T cell receptor beta chains below, sequenced in a study of cytomegalovirus exposure and HLA in healthy donors. It was with 60 Vbeta and 13 Jbeta primers that the PCR ran. Assay used: immunoSEQ multiplex PCR; TCRdb lists only in-frame clones, some missing. The sample is made up of over 100,000 clones, and the top ten hold about 4% of it. Sequenced input: PBMCs. Receptors were obtained from a man aged 25-40 years in good health and CMV-seronegative.

V and J are TRBV10-3 and TRBJ1-4; 10 positions match TRBD1. This CDR3 comprises 16 residues. V trimming: 2 bases; J trimming: 7 bases; junction bases outside the gene matches: 7. The germline V gene has CDR1 ENHRY and CDR2 SYGVKD. The chain's CDR3 is CAISEEGQGDFEKLFF. CDR3 sequence (DNA): TGTGCCATCAGTGAGGAAGGACAGGGGGATTTTGAAAAACTGTTTTTT.

This chain joins TRBV27 and TRBJ2-5; 12 bases fit TRBD2. The length of the CDR3 is 17 residues. Trimming took 0 bases from V and 1 from J; bases not matched to a gene: 3. Germline loops: CDR1 MNHEY, CDR2 SMNVEV (reference sequence). The CDR3 bases are TGTGCCAGCAGTTTATCGTCTAGCGGGGGGGTCCAAGAGACCCAGTACTTC. Encoded protein: CASSLSSSGGVQETQYF.

This chain uses TRBV6-5 with TRBJ2-5, with D possibly matching TRBD2 (6 bases). Germline assignment: CDR1 MNHEY and CDR2 SVGAGI. Trimming left V 5 bases short and J 4 bases short, with 14 bases between. The CDR3 extends over 14 amino acids. The CDR3 DNA is TGTGCCAGCAGTCGGGACTTGGTAGGAGAGACCCAGTACTTC. As protein: CASSRDLVGETQYF.

This chain joins TRBV18 and TRBJ1-6; 9 bases map to TRBD1. V lost 8 bases to trimming and J lost 8 bases; unmatched junction nucleotides: 4. CDR3 length equals 13 residues. CDR1 is KGHSH, CDR2 LQKENI, per germline. The CDR3 protein is CASKRTGDSPLHF. The CDR3 DNA reads TGTGCCAGCAAACGGACAGGGGATTCACCCCTCCACTTT.

This rearrangement joins TRBV27 to TRBJ2-5, with D maybe TRBD2 (5 bases). The J call may be faulty, since TRBJ2-7 better matches the DNA end. CDR3 length: 15 residues. Germline values: CDR1 MNHEY, CDR2 SMNVEV (reference sequence). CDR3 in amino acids: CASSGPGELTYEQYF. DNA of the CDR3: TGTGCCAGCAGTGGTCCTGGGGAGTTAACCTACGAGCAGTACTTC.

V and J are TRBV5-5 and TRBJ1-2; 11 bases align to TRBD1. Germline V gene lookup returns CDR1 SGHKS and CDR2 YYEKEE (reference sequence). This CDR3 region has 15 residues. Losses at the gene ends were 4 bases for V and 1 base for J; bases not matched to a gene: 3. CDR3 loop: CASSPGTGGNYGYTF. CDR3 in DNA: TGTGCCAGCAGCCCCGGGACAGGGGGTAACTATGGCTACACCTTC. The variable domain in full, with the rest retrieved from reference TRBV5-5 and TRBJ1-2, is DAGVTQSPTHLIKTRGQQVTLRCSPISGHKSVSWYQQVLGQGPQFIFQYYEKEERGRGNFPDRFSARQFPNYSSELNVNALLLGDSALYLCASSPGTGGNYGYTFGSGTRLTVV.

The chain has TRBV5-1 and TRBJ2-5; TRBD1 matches at 9 bases. The closer fit of TRBJ2-7 to the DNA end suggests the J call may be wrong. The CDR3 is made up of 14 amino acids. Germline V gives CDR1 SGHRS, CDR2 YFSETQ. The CDR3 bases are TGCGCCAGCAGCTTGGGACAGGGGGCCTACGAGCAGTACTTC. Its translation is CASSLGQGAYEQYF.

The chain has TRBV2 and TRBJ2-7, with D unresolved. Trimming took off 0 bases at V and 2 bases at J, with 17 bases between the two ends. The CDR3 runs 17 residues. In germline, CDR1 is SNHLY, CDR2 FYNNEI. The CDR3 sequence: CASSEAPIGVATYEQYF. The DNA for the CDR3 is TGTGCCAGCAGTGAAGCTCCTATTGGAGTCGCAACCTACGAGCAGTACTTC.

The gene calls are TRBV11-2 and TRBJ2-6; a weak D match, TRBD1 (6 bases). Trimming pared 4 bases from V and 0 bases from J, leaving 13 bases between. This CDR3 region has 17 residues. Germline CDR1 and CDR2: SGHAT and FQNNGV. For the CDR3, the DNA is TGTGCCAGCAGCTCTCGGGGACACATCTCTGGGGCCAACGTCCTGACTTTC. Encoded protein: CASSSRGHISGANVLTF.

This chain joins TRBV7-2 and TRBJ1-5, with unresolved D. Looked up from germline, CDR1 is SGHTA and CDR2 is FQGNSA. Deletions cut 5 bases from V and 4 bases from J, with 9 bases between. This CDR3 contains 13 residues. As DNA, the CDR3 is TGTGCCAGCAGCCAGGCCCGGAATCAGCCCCAGCATTTT. This gives the protein CASSQARNQPQHF.

The chain has TRBV4-1 and TRBJ1-4; TRBD1 agrees at 7 bases. CDR3 length: 17 amino acids. V was pared by 1 base and J by 0 bases, with 5 bases of the junction left unmatched. The germline V gene has CDR1 MGHRA and CDR2 YSYEKL. The CDR3 sequence: CASSQGGGLATNEKLFF. DNA of the CDR3: TGCGCCAGCAGCCAAGGAGGGGGCCTTGCAACTAATGAAAAACTGTTTTTT.

J is TRBJ1-2 and V is TRBV19; TRBD1 matches at 7 bases. CDR1 and CDR2 (germline): LNHDA, SQIVND (reference sequence). Trimming took 8 bases from V and 0 from J; bases not matched to a gene: 3. CDR3 length: 13 amino acids. The CDR3 loop reads CASLRGANYGYTF. In DNA, the CDR3 is TGTGCCAGTCTCAGGGGGGCTAACTATGGCTACACCTTC. Together with reference TRBV19 and TRBJ1-2, the CDR3 gives the full variable domain: DGGITQSPKYLFRKEGQNVTLSCEQNLNHDAMYWYRQDPGQGLRLIYYSQIVNDFQKGDIAEGYSVSREKKESFPLTVTSAQKNPTAFYLCASLRGANYGYTFGSGTRLTVV.

This chain connects TRBV6-5 to TRBJ1-1; tentatively, D is TRBD1 (5 bases). The V gene's germline CDR1 is MNHEY and CDR2 SVGAGI. The V and J ends lost 5 bases and 5 bases respectively, with 12 bases between them. This CDR3 has 13 residues. CDR3 sequence reads: CASSRLQGTEAFF. The DNA for the CDR3 is TGTGCCAGCAGTCGACTTCAGGGTACTGAAGCTTTCTTT.

The rearrangement joins TRBV10-3 to TRBJ2-2; D perhaps matches TRBD1 (5 bases). The V and J ends lost 6 bases and 0 bases respectively, with 11 bases between them. Germline values: CDR1 ENHRY, CDR2 SYGVKD. This CDR3 comprises 15 residues. CDR3 DNA sequence: TGTGCCATCAGCCCCGACAGCGCGAACACCGGGGAGCTGTTTTTT. Translated, it gives CAISPDSANTGELFF.

The chain's CDR3 is CASSLQATGELFF. In DNA, the CDR3 is TGTGCCAGCAGCCTACAGGCGACCGGGGAGCTGTTTTTT. The V gene is TRBV14, the J gene TRBJ2-2, with D possibly being TRBD1 (5 bases). V lost 4 bases and J lost 5, with 8 bases in between. Germline-derived CDR1 and CDR2 are SGHDN and FVKESK. The CDR3 sequence is 13 residues long.

This chain links TRBV30 with TRBJ1-5; a weak D match, TRBD1 (6 bases). V was clipped by 0 bases and J by 7 bases, with 16 bases between them. The CDR3 is made up of 15 amino acids. CDR1 is GTSNPN and CDR2 is SVGIG in the germline V gene (reference sequence). The CDR3 is CAWSVGRGGGQPQHF. As DNA, the CDR3 is TGTGCCTGGAGTGTAGGCAGGGGAGGGGGGCAGCCCCAGCATTTT.

The chain recombines TRBV18 with TRBJ2-2; TRBD1 aligns across 8 bases. V dropped 6 bases and J dropped 1; count of bases not matched to a gene: 7. Germline values: CDR1 KGHSH, CDR2 LQKENI. This CDR3 is built from 16 residues. CDR3 DNA sequence: TGTGCCAGCTCCCGTCGAGGACAGGGGAACACCGGGGAGCTGTTTTTT. Encoded protein: CASSRRGQGNTGELFF.

The chain uses TRBV6-6 and TRBJ2-2; 7 positions match TRBD1. The V gene end was trimmed by 6 bases and the J gene end by 3 bases; junction bases not matched to a gene: 10. Germline V gene sequence: CDR1 MNHNY, CDR2 SVGAGI (reference sequence). There are 16 residues in the CDR3. The DNA for the CDR3 is TGTGCCAGCAGGCTTCCGGGACAGACGTACACCGGGGAGCTGTTTTTT. It encodes CASRLPGQTYTGELFF.

The chain joins TRBV9 to TRBJ2-5; unclear D gene. The V end was cut by 0 bases, the J end by 2 bases, with 14 bases between. The CDR3 is 16 amino acids. In germline, CDR1 is SGDLS, CDR2 YYNGEE. The CDR3 DNA follows: TGTGCCAGCAGCGTAGGGTGGGCAGTCTTACAAGAGACCCAGTACTTC. The encoded protein is CASSVGWAVLQETQYF.

The chain has TRBV6-6 and TRBJ1-1; possible D gene TRBD1, 5 bases. The CDR3 runs 14 residues. Germline-derived CDR1 and CDR2 are MNHNY and SVGAGI (reference sequence). Trimming cost V 7 bases and J 0 bases, with 12 bases left between them. In DNA, the CDR3 is TGTGCCAGCAACTGGGGCTCTTTGAACACTGAAGCTTTCTTT. Protein sequence: CASNWGSLNTEAFF.

The gene calls are TRBV18 and TRBJ2-2, with 12 bases lining up with TRBD1. The germline gives CDR1 KGHSH, CDR2 LQKENI. V lost 6 bases, J lost 5 bases, and 13 bases stayed unmatched. The CDR3 runs 18 residues. The CDR3 spells CASSRDRGLSMVTGELFF. For the CDR3, the DNA is TGTGCCAGCTCCAGGGACAGGGGGCTCTCTATGGTGACCGGGGAGCTGTTTTTT. Full variable domain (rest looked up from reference TRBV18 and TRBJ2-2): NAGVMQNPRHLVRRRGQEARLRCSPMKGHSHVYWYRQLPEEGLKFMVYLQKENIIDESGMPKERFSAEFPKEGPSILRIQQVVRGDSAAYFCASSRDRGLSMVTGELFFGEGSRLTVL.

The rearrangement uses TRBV5-1 and TRBJ2-1; 8 bases line up with TRBD2. V dropped 4 bases and J dropped 3; count of bases not matched to a gene: 9. The CDR3 totals 16 residues. Germline V gene sequence: CDR1 SGHRS, CDR2 YFSETQ. The CDR3 spells CASSPAPGGDYNEQFF. CDR3 sequence (DNA): TGCGCCAGCAGCCCGGCCCCGGGGGGGGACTACAATGAGCAGTTCTTC. Supplemented by reference TRBV5-1 and TRBJ2-1, the full variable domain reads KAGVTQTPRYLIKTRGQQVTLSCSPISGHRSVSWYQQTPGQGLQFLFEYFSETQRNKGNFPGRFSGRQFSNSRSEMNVSTLELGDSALYLCASSPAPGGDYNEQFFGPGTRLTVL.

The V gene is TRBV4-1, the J gene TRBJ1-1; D might be TRBD1 (6 bases). This CDR3 is built from 16 residues. Germline values: CDR1 MGHRA, CDR2 YSYEKL. Trimming left V 0 bases short and J 8 bases short, with 19 bases between. Here the CDR3 DNA reads TGCGCCAGCAGCCAAGAGTCGACAGGAGTGCGGGGGGAAGCTTTCTTT. Translation gives CASSQESTGVRGEAFF.